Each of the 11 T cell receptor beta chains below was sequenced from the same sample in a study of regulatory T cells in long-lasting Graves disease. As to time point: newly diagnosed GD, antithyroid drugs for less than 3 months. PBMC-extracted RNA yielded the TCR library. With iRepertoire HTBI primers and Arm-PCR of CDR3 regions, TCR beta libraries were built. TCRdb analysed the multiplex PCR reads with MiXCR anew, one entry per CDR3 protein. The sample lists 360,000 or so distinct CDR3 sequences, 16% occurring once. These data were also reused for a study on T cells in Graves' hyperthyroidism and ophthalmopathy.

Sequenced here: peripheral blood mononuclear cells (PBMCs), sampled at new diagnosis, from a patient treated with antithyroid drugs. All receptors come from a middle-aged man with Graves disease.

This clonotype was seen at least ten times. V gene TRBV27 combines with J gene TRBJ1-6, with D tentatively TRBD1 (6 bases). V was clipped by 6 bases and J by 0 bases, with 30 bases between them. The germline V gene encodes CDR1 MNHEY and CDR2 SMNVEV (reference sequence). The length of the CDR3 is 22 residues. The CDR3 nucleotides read TGTGCCAGCAGCCGGACGCGATCAACAGGGAGACCCGGGAGCTCCTATAATTCACCCCTCCACTTT. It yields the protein CASSRTRSTGRPGSSYNSPLHF.

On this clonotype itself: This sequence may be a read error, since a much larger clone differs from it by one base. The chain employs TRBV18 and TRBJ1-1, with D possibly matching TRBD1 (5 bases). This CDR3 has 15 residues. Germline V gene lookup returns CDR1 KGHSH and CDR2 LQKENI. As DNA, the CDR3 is TGTTCCAGCTCACCTCGCGGGGCCGGGCGCACTGAAGCTTTCTTT. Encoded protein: CSSSPRGAGRTEAFF.

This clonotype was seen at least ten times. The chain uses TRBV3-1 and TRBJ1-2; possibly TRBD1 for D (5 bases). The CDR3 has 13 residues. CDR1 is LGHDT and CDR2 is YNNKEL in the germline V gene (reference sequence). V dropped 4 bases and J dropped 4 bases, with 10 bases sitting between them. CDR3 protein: CASSPQGPYGYTF. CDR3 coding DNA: TGTGCCAGCAGCCCCCAGGGACCCTATGGCTACACCTTC.

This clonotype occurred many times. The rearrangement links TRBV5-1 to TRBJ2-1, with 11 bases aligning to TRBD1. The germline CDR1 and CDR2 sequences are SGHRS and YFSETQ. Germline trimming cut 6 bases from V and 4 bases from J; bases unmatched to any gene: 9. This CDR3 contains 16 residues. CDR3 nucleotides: TGCGCCAGCACCAGGACAGGGGGCGGCAAGTACAATGAGCAGTTCTTC. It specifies CASTRTGGGKYNEQFF.

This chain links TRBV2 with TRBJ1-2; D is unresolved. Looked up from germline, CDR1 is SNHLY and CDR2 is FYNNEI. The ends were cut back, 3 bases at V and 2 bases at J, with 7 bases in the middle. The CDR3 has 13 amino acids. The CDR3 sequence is CASSEARNYGYTF. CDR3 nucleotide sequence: TGTGCCAGCAGTGAGGCACGGAACTATGGCTACACCTTC.

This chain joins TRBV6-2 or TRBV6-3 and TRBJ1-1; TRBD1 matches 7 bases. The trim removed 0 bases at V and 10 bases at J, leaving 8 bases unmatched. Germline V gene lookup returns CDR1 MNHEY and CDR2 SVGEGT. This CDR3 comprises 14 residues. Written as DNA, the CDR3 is TGTGCCAGCAGTTACTCGCTCAGGGGGAGTTCAGCTTTCTTT. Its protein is CASSYSLRGSSAFF.

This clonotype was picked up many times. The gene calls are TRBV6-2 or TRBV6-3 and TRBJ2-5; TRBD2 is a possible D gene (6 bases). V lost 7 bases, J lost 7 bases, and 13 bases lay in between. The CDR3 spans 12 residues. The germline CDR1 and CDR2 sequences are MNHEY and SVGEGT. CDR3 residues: CASNNRRGTQYF. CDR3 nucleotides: TGTGCCAGCAACAACAGGCGGGGGACCCAGTACTTC.

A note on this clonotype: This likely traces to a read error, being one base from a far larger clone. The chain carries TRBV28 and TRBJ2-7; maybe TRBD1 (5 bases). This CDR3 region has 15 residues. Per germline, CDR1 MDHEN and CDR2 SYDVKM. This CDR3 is CASSEEGSGFYGQYF. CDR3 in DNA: TGTGCCAGCAGTGAAGAAGGTTCAGGGTTTTACGGGCAGTACTTC.

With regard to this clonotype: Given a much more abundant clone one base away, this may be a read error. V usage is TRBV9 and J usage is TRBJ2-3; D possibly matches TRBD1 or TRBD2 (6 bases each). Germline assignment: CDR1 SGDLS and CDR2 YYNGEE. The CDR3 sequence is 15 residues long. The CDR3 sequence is CAGSVEGGRTDTQYF. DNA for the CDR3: TGTGCCGGCAGCGTAGAGGGGGGTCGCACAGATACGCAGTATTTT. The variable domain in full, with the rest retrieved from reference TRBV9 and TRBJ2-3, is DSGVTQTPKHLITATGQRVTLRCSPRSGDLSVYWYQQSLDQGLQFLIQYYNGEERAKGNILERFSAQQFPDLHSELNLSSLELGDSALYFCAGSVEGGRTDTQYFGPGTRLTVL.

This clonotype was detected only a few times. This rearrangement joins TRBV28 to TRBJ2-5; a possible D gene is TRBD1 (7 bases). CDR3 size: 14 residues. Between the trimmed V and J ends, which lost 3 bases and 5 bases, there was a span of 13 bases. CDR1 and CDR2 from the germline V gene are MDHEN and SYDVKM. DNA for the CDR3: TGTGCCAGCAGTTTTCAGGGGGGCTCGGAGACCCAGTACTTC. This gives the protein CASSFQGGSETQYF.

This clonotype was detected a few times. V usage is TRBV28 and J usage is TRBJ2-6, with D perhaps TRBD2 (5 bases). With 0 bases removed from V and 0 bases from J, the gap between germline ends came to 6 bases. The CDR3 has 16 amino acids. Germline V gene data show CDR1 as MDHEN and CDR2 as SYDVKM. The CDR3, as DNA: TGTGCCAGCAGTTTATGGGGAGACTCTGGGGCCAACGTCCTGACTTTC. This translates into CASSLWGDSGANVLTF.